This T cell receptor beta chain emerged from a study of radiation and T cells in renal cell carcinoma. Study as a whole: Nephrectomy followed 15 Gy stereotactic body radiation by 4 weeks.

Looked up from germline, CDR1 is SNHLY and CDR2 is FYNNEI. This CDR3 has 17 residues. After removal of 0 bases from V and 4 bases from J, the junction contained 11 bases not matched to a gene. On this clone: Its antigen is still unknown.

The repertoire was sequenced with immunoSEQ multiplex PCR; TCRdb's copy has only in-frame clones and lacks some. The table records about 50,000 clones, 75% to 85% of them present only once. Time point given: baseline pretreatment blood. Treatment defined: 15 Gy SBRT to primary tumor, nephrectomy 4 weeks later. After SBRT, blood was collected at 2 and 4 weeks, plus baseline. Whole-study findings and limits: Without pretreatment biopsies, baseline tumor clonotype presence was undetermined.

The sequences come from blood, collected from a patient whose treatment included radiotherapy and nephrectomy. The receptor comes from a woman aged 70-85 years with renal cell carcinoma. The chain recombines TRBV2 with TRBJ2-5; 7 positions match TRBD2. The CDR3 nucleotides read TGTGCCAGCAGTGAAGCTCCTCCGGGGGGAGGGATAGAGACCCAGTACTTC. It yields the protein CASSEAPPGGGIETQYF. Using reference TRBV2 and TRBJ2-5 for the parts outside the CDR3, the full variable domain is EPEVTQTPSHQVTQMGQEVILRCVPISNHLYFYWYRQILGQKVEFLVSFYNNEISEKSEIFDDQFSVERPDGSNFTLKIRSTKLEDSAMYFCASSEAPPGGGIETQYFGPGTRLLVL.